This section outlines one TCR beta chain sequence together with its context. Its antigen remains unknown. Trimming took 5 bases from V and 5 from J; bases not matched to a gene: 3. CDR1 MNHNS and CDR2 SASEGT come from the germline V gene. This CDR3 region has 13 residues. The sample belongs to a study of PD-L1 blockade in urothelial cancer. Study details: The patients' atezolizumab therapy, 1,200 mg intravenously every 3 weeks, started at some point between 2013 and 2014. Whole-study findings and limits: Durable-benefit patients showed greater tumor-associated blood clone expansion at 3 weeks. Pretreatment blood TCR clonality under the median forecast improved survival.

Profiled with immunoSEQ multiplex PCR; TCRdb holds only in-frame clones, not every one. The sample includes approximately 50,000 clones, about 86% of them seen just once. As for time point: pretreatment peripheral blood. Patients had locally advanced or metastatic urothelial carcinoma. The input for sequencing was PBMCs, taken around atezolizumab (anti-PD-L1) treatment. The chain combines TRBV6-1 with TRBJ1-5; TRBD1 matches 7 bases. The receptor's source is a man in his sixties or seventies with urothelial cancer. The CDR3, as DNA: TGTGCCAGCAGTAAAGACAGGGATCAGCCCCAGCATTTT. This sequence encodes CASSKDRDQPQHF.